Shown below are 11 T cell receptor beta chains from a single sample sequenced in a study of T cells in Graves' hyperthyroidism and ophthalmopathy. Amplification yielded TCR beta CDR3 regions, with RNA transcripts as the source. The study used the HTBI primer set for a first-round RT-PCR of the TCR CDR3. TCRdb re-called the multiplex PCR reads through MiXCR, storing one row per CDR3 protein. This table has about 640,000 distinct CDR3 sequences, about 14% appearing once. Specimen: blood. These receptor sequences come from a woman in her forties or fifties with Graves' ophthalmopathy.

The genes are TRBV19 and TRBJ2-7, with 10 nucleotides matching TRBD2. Germline values: CDR1 LNHDA, CDR2 SQIVND (reference sequence). The trim removed 3 bases at V and 4 bases at J, leaving 3 bases unmatched. This CDR3 is built from 14 residues. The CDR3 DNA sequence: TGTGCCAGTAGTATCGCTAGCGGGAGTTACGAGCAGTACTTC. Its protein is CASSIASGSYEQYF.

V usage is TRBV28 and J usage is TRBJ2-1, with 8 bases identical to TRBD2. Germline CDR1 MDHEN, CDR2 SYDVKM. V shed 7 bases, J shed 9 bases, and the junction held 17 bases outside the gene matches. CDR3 length equals 16 residues. Written as DNA, the CDR3 is TGTGCCAGCATCCCCGGAGGGCTAGCGGGTTCTGGTGAGCAGTTCTTC. Its translation is CASIPGGLAGSGEQFF.

V and J are TRBV11-2 and TRBJ1-4, with 8 nucleotides matching TRBD1. CDR1 and CDR2 (germline): SGHAT, FQNNGV. The trim removed 5 bases at V and 3 bases at J, leaving 5 bases unmatched. The CDR3 runs to 15 residues. This CDR3 is CASSLSTGANEKLFF. Here the CDR3 DNA reads TGTGCCAGCAGCCTCTCGACAGGGGCTAATGAAAAACTGTTTTTT. The variable domain in full, completed from reference TRBV11-2 and TRBJ1-4, reads EAGVAQSPRYKIIEKRQSVAFWCNPISGHATLYWYQQILGQGPKLLIQFQNNGVVDDSQLPKDRFSAERLKGVDSTLKIQPAKLEDSAVYLCASSLSTGANEKLFFGSGTQLSVL.

This clonotype was seen repeatedly, ten times or more. The CDR3: CASRVETGPLDEQYF. CDR3 bases: TGTGCCAGCAGAGTTGAGACAGGGCCCTTGGACGAGCAGTACTTC. This chain uses TRBV28 with TRBJ2-7; TRBD1 aligns across 7 bases. J gave up 5 bases and V 6 bases, and 13 bases lay outside the gene matches. CDR1 is MDHEN and CDR2 is SYDVKM in the germline V gene. CDR3 length: 15 residues.

This clonotype was seen repeatedly, ten times or more. V usage is TRBV28 and J usage is TRBJ1-1; D is uncertain. Trimming took 2 bases from V and 0 from J, leaving 16 bases between them. CDR1 and CDR2 (germline): MDHEN, SYDVKM. This CDR3 region has 17 residues. The CDR3 region is CASSLRTGYSVNTEAFF. CDR3 in DNA: TGTGCCAGCAGTTTACGTACGGGATATAGCGTGAACACTGAAGCTTTCTTT. The full variable domain, rest sourced from reference TRBV28 and TRBJ1-1, is DVKVTQSSRYLVKRTGEKVFLECVQDMDHENMFWYRQDPGLGLRLIYFSYDVKMKEKGDIPEGYSVSREKKERFSLILESASTNQTSMYLCASSLRTGYSVNTEAFFGQGTRLTVV.

This clonotype occurred a few times. The rearrangement joins TRBV14 to TRBJ1-1; D gene uncertain. The germline CDR1 and CDR2 sequences are SGHDN and FVKESK. The CDR3 is 15 residues long. V lost 1 base to trimming and J lost 4 bases, with 13 bases between them. CDR3 nucleotide sequence: TGTGCCAGCAGCCAAGGGGGAGGATGGGGCACTGAAGCTTTCTTT. Translated: CASSQGGGWGTEAFF.

This clonotype was detected many times. The V and J genes are TRBV4-2 and TRBJ1-1; 7 positions agree with TRBD1. Per the germline V gene, CDR1 is LGHNA and CDR2 is YNFKEQ. V gave up 0 bases and J gave up 5 bases; unmatched junction bases: 9. CDR3 length: 16 amino acids. DNA of the CDR3: TGTGCCAGCAGCCAAGAACTATGGACAGGTTCTACTGAAGCTTTCTTT. This codes for CASSQELWTGSTEAFF.

This clonotype occurred many times. The chain recombines TRBV7-2 with TRBJ2-2; no clear D gene. There are 14 residues in the CDR3. Trimming cost V 1 base and J 4 bases, with 7 bases left between them. Germline values: CDR1 SGHTA, CDR2 FQGNSA. This CDR3 is CASSLGAATGELFF. CDR3 nucleotide sequence: TGTGCCAGCAGCTTAGGGGCGGCCACCGGGGAGCTGTTTTTT. The full variable domain, its missing parts supplied by reference TRBV7-2 and TRBJ2-2, is GAGVSQSPSNKVTEKGKDVELRCDPISGHTALYWYRQSLGQGLEFLIYFQGNSAPDKSGLPSDRFSAERTGGSVSTLTIQRTQQEDSAVYLCASSLGAATGELFFGEGSRLTVL.

This clonotype was counted only a few times. This rearrangement joins TRBV12-3 or TRBV12-4 to TRBJ2-7, with 8 positions matching TRBD2. The length of the CDR3 is 13 residues. With 7 bases clipped from V and 4 bases from J, the junction kept 6 bases outside the gene matches. The CDR3 reads CASTAGGRYEQYF. CDR3 sequence (DNA): TGTGCCAGCACAGCAGGCGGGAGGTACGAGCAGTACTTC.

This chain joins TRBV25-1 and TRBJ1-2, with TRBD1 as a possible D gene (5 bases). Germline assignment: CDR1 MGHDK and CDR2 SYGVNS. The CDR3 totals 12 residues. V lost 5 bases and J 7 bases, leaving 11 bases between the germline ends. The CDR3 DNA reads TGTGCCAGCAGTCCTGGGGGGTTTGGCTACACCTTC. Its protein product is CASSPGGFGYTF.

This clonotype came up many times. The rearrangement uses TRBV7-2 and TRBJ2-1, with D maybe TRBD2 (6 bases). V was trimmed by 1 base and J by 4 bases, leaving 17 bases between them. Looked up from germline, CDR1 is SGHTA and CDR2 is FQGNSA. The length of the CDR3 is 17 residues. CDR3 loop: CASSLGPTGTYYNEQFF. The CDR3 region has the DNA TGTGCCAGCAGCTTAGGTCCAACCGGGACTTATTACAATGAGCAGTTCTTC.